Given below is one T cell receptor (beta chain) in context. Sequenced by immunoSEQ multiplex PCR; TCRdb stores in-frame clones only, minus some. Of some 120,000 clones listed, over 85% were seen once; the top ten hold about 3.6%. These data belong to a study of control samples from healthy donors and cancer patients. The length of the CDR3 is 16 residues. The V and J ends lost 5 bases and 8 bases respectively, with 20 bases between them. Looked up from germline, CDR1 is KGHDR and CDR2 is SFDVKD. The rearrangement joins TRBV24-1 to TRBJ2-2; no clear D gene. The specimen was blood. The clonotype originates from a man aged 25 to 40 in good health. The CDR3 region is CATSGFGVTSAGELFF. CDR3 DNA sequence: TGTGCCACCAGTGGATTTGGAGTTACGAGTGCAGGGGAGCTGTTTTTT.